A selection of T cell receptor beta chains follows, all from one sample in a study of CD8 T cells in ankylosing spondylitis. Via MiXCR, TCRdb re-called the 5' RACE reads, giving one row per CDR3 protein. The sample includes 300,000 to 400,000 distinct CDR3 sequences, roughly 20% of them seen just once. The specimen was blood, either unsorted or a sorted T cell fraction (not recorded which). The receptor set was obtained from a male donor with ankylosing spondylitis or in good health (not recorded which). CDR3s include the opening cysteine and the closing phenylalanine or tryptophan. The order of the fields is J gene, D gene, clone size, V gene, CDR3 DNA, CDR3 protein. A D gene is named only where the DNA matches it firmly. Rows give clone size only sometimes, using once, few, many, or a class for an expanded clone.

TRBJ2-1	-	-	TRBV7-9	TGTGCCAGCAGCTCCCCTCGGGGGCGATACAATGAGCAGTTCTTC	CASSSPRGRYNEQFF
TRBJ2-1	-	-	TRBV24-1	TGTGCCACCAGTGATTTTCTGGGGGGTTCGGGTGAGCAGTTCTTC	CATSDFLGGSGEQFF
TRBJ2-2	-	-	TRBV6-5	TGTGCCAGCAGTTACGGGGTAAACACCGGGGAGCTGTTTTTT	CASSYGVNTGELFF
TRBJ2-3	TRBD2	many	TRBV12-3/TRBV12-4	TGTGCCAGCAGCCCCAGACTAGCTGGTGGCACAGATACGCAGTATTTT	CASSPRLAGGTDTQYF
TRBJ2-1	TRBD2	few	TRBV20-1	TGCAGTGCTACCTTAGCGGGGGCATCGTTCTTC	CSATLAGASFF
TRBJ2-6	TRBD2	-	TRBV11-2	TGTGCCAGCACCCTAGCGGGGTCTGAGGCCAACGTCCTGACTTTC	CASTLAGSEANVLTF
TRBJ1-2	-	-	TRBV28	TGTGCCAGCAGGAGCAGCCGGGGCTACACCTTC	CASRSSRGYTF
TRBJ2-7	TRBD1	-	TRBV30	TGTGCCTGGAGTTGGGGGACAGGGGGCTTCACATACGAGCAGTACTTC	CAWSWGTGGFTYEQYF
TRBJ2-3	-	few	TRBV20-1	TGCAGTGCCCCCGCGGTCGGTTCCTCTAGCACAGATACGCAGTATTTT	CSAPAVGSSSTDTQYF
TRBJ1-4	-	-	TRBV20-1	TGCAGTGCTAGAGACCCTTCGGGAACTAATGAAAAACTGTTTTTT	CSARDPSGTNEKLFF
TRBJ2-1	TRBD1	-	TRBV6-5	TGTACCAGCAGTTACGAGGTTGGACAGGGGGCTAGTGAGCAGTTCTTC	CTSSYEVGQGASEQFF
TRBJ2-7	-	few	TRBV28	TGTGCCAGCAGCCCTGGGGCCGGGGACGAGCAGTACTTC	CASSPGAGDEQYF
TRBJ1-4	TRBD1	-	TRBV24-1	TGTGCCACCAGACAAAAGGGGGACAGGGGAGAAAAACTGTTTTTT	CATRQKGDRGEKLFF
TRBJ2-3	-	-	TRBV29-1	TGCAGCGGGGTCGGACGCGCAGATACGCAGTATTTT	CSGVGRADTQYF
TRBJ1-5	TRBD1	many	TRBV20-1	TGCAGTGCTAGAGTCCCAGGGGGCGGGAATCAGCCCCAGCATTTT	CSARVPGGGNQPQHF
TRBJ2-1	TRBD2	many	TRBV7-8	TGTGCCAGCAGCTTAAGCGGGGGGGCCTACAATGAGCAGTTCTTC	CASSLSGGAYNEQFF
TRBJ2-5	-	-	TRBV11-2	TGTGCCAGCAGCTCAGGTTGGACCCAGTACTTC	CASSSGWTQYF
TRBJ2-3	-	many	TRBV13	TGTGCCAGCAGCGCTGACTCCACAGATACGCAGTATTTT	CASSADSTDTQYF
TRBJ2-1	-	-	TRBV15	TGTGCCACCAGCAGAGATGCGGGCTACAATGAGCAGTTCTTC	CATSRDAGYNEQFF
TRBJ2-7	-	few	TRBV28	TGTGCCAGCAGTTCCCTAAGACAGGCGCAACCCTACGAGCAGTACTTC	CASSSLRQAQPYEQYF
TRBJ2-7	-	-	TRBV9	TGTGCCAGCAGCGTCTCGGATGGGGGCTACGAGCAGTACTTC	CASSVSDGGYEQYF
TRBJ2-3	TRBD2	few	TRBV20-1	TGCAGTGTAGCGGGGGGACCACAGCGGTTGGATACGCAGTATTTT	CSVAGGPQRLDTQYF
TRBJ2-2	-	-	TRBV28	TGTGCCAGCACCCGGGGAAGCGGGGAGCTGTTTTTT	CASTRGSGELFF
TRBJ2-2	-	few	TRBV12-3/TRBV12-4	TGTGCCAGCGGGGGTTCAGGGTACACCGGGGAGCTGTTTTTT	CASGGSGYTGELFF
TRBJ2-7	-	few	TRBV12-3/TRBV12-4	TGTGCCAGCAGCAAACTGACATCTGAGCAGTACTTC	CASSKLTSEQYF
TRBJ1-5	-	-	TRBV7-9	TGTGCCAGCAGCCTCGCAGAAGGGATCAATCAGCCCCAGCATTTT	CASSLAEGINQPQHF
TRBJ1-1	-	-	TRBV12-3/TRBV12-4	TGTGCCAGCAGTTTGGGAGCCGCGTCCAAGACTGAAGCTTTCTTT	CASSLGAASKTEAFF
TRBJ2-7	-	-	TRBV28	TGTGCCAGCAGTTTTACGGGAGTCTCCCTCGAGCAGTACTTC	CASSFTGVSLEQYF
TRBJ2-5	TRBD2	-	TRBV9	TGTGCCAGCAGCGTAGGACTAGCGGTCCAAGAGACCCAGTACTTC	CASSVGLAVQETQYF
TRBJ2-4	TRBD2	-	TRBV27	TGTGCCAGCGGAACCGGGACTAGTGGAAACATTCAGTACTTC	CASGTGTSGNIQYF
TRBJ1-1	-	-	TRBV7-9	TGTGCCAGCAGCTTAGCTCTTCTGAACACTGAAGCTTTCTTT	CASSLALLNTEAFF
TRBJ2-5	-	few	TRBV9	TGTGCCAGCAGCGCTCAGGGGGGACAAGAGACCCAGTACTTC	CASSAQGGQETQYF
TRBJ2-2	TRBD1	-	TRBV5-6	TGTGCCAGCCAGAGCCCCGGACAGGGGGCCCTCGAGGAAACCGGGGAGCTGTTTTTT	CASQSPGQGALEETGELFF
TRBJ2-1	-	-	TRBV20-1	TGCAGTGCTTCCCTCGGACGGAACTACAATGAGCAGTTCTTC	CSASLGRNYNEQFF
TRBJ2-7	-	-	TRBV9	TGTGCCAGCAGCCCTAGTGGAGGGCCTTCCTACGAGCAGTACTTC	CASSPSGGPSYEQYF
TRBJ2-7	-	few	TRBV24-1	TGTGCCACCAGTGATTGGGACAATCCCTACGAGCAGTACTTC	CATSDWDNPYEQYF
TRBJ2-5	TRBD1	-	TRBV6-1	TGTGCCAGCAGTCCCGAGACAGGGCATCAAGAGACCCAGTACTTC	CASSPETGHQETQYF
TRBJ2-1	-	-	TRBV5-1	TGCGCCAGCAGCTTGGGGTTAGCAGACTCCTACAATGAGCAGTTCTTC	CASSLGLADSYNEQFF
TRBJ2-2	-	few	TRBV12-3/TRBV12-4	TGTGCCAGCAGTGGGGTGGCCGGGGAGCTGTTTTTT	CASSGVAGELFF
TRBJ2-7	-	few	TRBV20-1	TGCAGTGCCATCTTACCGGGGCCTCTTGATGACGAGCAGTACTTC	CSAILPGPLDDEQYF
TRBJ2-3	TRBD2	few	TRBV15	TGTGCCACCAGCTTAAGGACTAGCGCGAGCACAGATACGCAGTATTTT	CATSLRTSASTDTQYF
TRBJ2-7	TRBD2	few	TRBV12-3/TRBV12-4	TGTGCCAGCAGTACCCTAGCGGGGCGCTCCTACGAGCAGTACTTC	CASSTLAGRSYEQYF
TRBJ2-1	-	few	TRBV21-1	TGTGCCAGCAGCAAAGTGGGAAGGGGGCTTGGTAATGAGCAGTTCTTC	CASSKVGRGLGNEQFF
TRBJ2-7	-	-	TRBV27	TGTGCCAGCACCAACTCCTACGAGCAGTACTTC	CASTNSYEQYF